These 28 T cell receptor beta chains share one sample of origin, sequenced in a study of T cells in Graves' hyperthyroidism and ophthalmopathy. Amplified TCR beta CDR3 regions came from RNA transcripts. Carried out on the TCR CDR3, a first-round RT-PCR used the HTBI primer set. TCRdb used MiXCR to reprocess the multiplex PCR reads, holding one entry per CDR3 protein. The profile shows hundreds of thousands of distinct CDR3 sequences, 15% to 20% of them singletons. The sequencing sample was made of blood. These receptors originate from a woman between 50 and 59 years old with Graves' hyperthyroidism that later progressed to Graves' ophthalmopathy.

This clonotype was counted ten times or more. The rearrangement links TRBV3-1 to TRBJ1-5; D might be TRBD1 (6 bases). Trimming removed 0 bases from V and 7 bases from J, with 10 bases in between. Germline CDR1 reads LGHDT; CDR2 reads YNNKEL (reference sequence). The CDR3 covers 14 residues. CDR3 DNA sequence: TGTGCCAGCAGCCAAGACAGGGGCGGGCAGCCCCAGCATTTT. Protein: CASSQDRGGQPQHF.

V and J are TRBV20-1 and TRBJ1-1; 9 nucleotides align to TRBD1. Germline trimming cut 2 bases from V and 4 bases from J; bases unmatched to any gene: 11. CDR3 length: 16 residues. Germline V gene sequence: CDR1 DFQATT, CDR2 SNEGSKA (reference sequence). In nucleotides, the CDR3 is TGCAGTGCTAGACATACAGGGGGCGCCGGGGTCACTGAAGCTTTCTTT. Amino acids: CSARHTGGAGVTEAFF.

This clonotype was found a few times. The J gene is TRBJ2-7, the V gene TRBV15; TRBD2 matches 7 bases. V lost 0 bases to trimming and J lost 0 bases; unmatched junction nucleotides: 8. This CDR3 region has 17 residues. The V gene's germline CDR1 is LNHNV and CDR2 YYDKDF (reference sequence). DNA of the CDR3: TGTGCCACCAGCAGAGATCGGGGGGAGCCACGCTCCTACGAGCAGTACTTC. It specifies CATSRDRGEPRSYEQYF.

V gene TRBV10-3 combines with J gene TRBJ1-5, with 9 bases fitting TRBD1. Germline lookup yields CDR1 ENHRY and CDR2 SYGVKD. The CDR3 sequence is 14 residues long. The V gene end was trimmed by 4 bases and the J gene end by 4 bases; junction bases not matched to a gene: 2. As DNA, the CDR3 is TGTGCCATCAGTGTGGACAGGGGAAATCAGCCCCAGCATTTT. The encoded protein is CAISVDRGNQPQHF.

This chain joins TRBV4-1 and TRBJ2-5; D uncertain. V shed 3 bases and J shed 1 base, with 12 bases lying between them. The CDR3 extends over 15 amino acids. The germline CDR1 and CDR2 sequences are MGHRA and YSYEKL. In DNA, the CDR3 is TGCGCCAGCAGCCATACCTACTACACCCAAGAGACCCAGTACTTC. It yields the protein CASSHTYYTQETQYF.

This clonotype was recorded a few times. The chain has TRBV6-1 and TRBJ2-1; 9 bases fit TRBD1. Germline CDR1 and CDR2: MNHNS and SASEGT. J lost 0 bases, V lost 2 bases, and 11 bases had no gene match. The CDR3 runs 19 residues. The CDR3 nucleotides read TGTGCCAGCAGTGAACCGGACCCCGGGACAGGGTTCTCCTACAATGAGCAGTTCTTC. Translation: CASSEPDPGTGFSYNEQFF.

Note on this clonotype: Lacking the conserved final phenylalanine or tryptophan, this CDR3 likely reflects a read error. J is TRBJ1-1 and V is TRBV5-6; no definite D call. Germline loops: CDR1 SGHDT, CDR2 YYEEEE. The CDR3 runs 14 residues. V was trimmed by 6 bases and J by 1 base, leaving 13 bases between them. Here the CDR3 reads CASTPAAANTEAFS. DNA of the CDR3: TGTGCCAGCACCCCAGCCGCAGCGAACACTGAAGCTTTCTCT.

This clonotype was recorded many times. The gene calls are TRBV10-3 and TRBJ2-5; 10 nucleotides align to TRBD1. The germline V gene encodes CDR1 ENHRY and CDR2 SYGVKD. This CDR3 contains 14 residues. CDR3 sequence reads: CATGRQGAQETQYF. CDR3 DNA: TGTGCGACAGGGAGACAGGGGGCTCAGGAGACCCAGTACTTC.

CDR3 loop: CSMGTGVTEAFF. CDR3 nucleotide sequence: TGCAGCATGGGGACAGGGGTCACTGAAGCTTTCTTT. This chain links TRBV29-1 with TRBJ1-1; 10 bases line up with TRBD1. The V gene end was trimmed by 8 bases and the J gene end by 4 bases; junction bases not matched to a gene: 4. The germline CDR1 and CDR2 sequences are SQVTM and ANQGSEA. The length of the CDR3 is 12 residues.

This clonotype was counted a few times. This chain connects TRBV6-2 or TRBV6-3 to TRBJ2-7; TRBD2 matches at 7 bases. V was pared by 5 bases and J by 5 bases, with 6 bases of the junction left unmatched. CDR3 length: 13 residues. Germline CDR1 and CDR2: MNHEY and SVGEGT. The CDR3 loop is CASSPSAGDEQYF. CDR3 DNA: TGTGCCAGCAGTCCTTCCGCGGGGGACGAGCAGTACTTC.

This chain links TRBV7-9 with TRBJ1-1; 10 bases match TRBD1. The CDR3 loop spans 14 amino acids. The junction had 4 bases not matched to a gene; V was cut back by 5 bases and J by 4 bases. Germline CDR1 is SEHNR and CDR2 is FQNEAQ (reference sequence). CDR3 nucleotides: TGTGCCAGCAGCCGCCGACAGGGGGCCACTGAAGCTTTCTTT. It codes for CASSRRQGATEAFF.

This rearrangement joins TRBV29-1 to TRBJ2-7; 12 nucleotides match TRBD2. V lost 2 bases and J lost 5; bases outside the gene matches: 4. This CDR3 has 14 residues. The germline V gene encodes CDR1 SQVTM and CDR2 ANQGSEA. The CDR3 DNA follows: TGCAGCGTTGAACAACTAGCGGGGGGCCACGAGCAGTACTTC. It specifies CSVEQLAGGHEQYF.

This clonotype was observed many times. The genes are TRBV27 and TRBJ1-1; no clear D gene. V was cut by 5 bases and J by 4 bases, with 14 bases left in between. Germline V gene data show CDR1 as MNHEY and CDR2 as SMNVEV (reference sequence). This CDR3 contains 14 residues. CDR3 amino acids: CASSPEAGGTEAFF. For the CDR3, the DNA is TGTGCCAGCAGTCCAGAAGCAGGCGGCACTGAAGCTTTCTTT.

The rearrangement uses TRBV28 and TRBJ2-7; D gene unclear. Germline-derived CDR1 and CDR2 are MDHEN and SYDVKM. Trimming removed 6 bases at V and 5 bases at J, with 17 bases between. The CDR3 has 14 amino acids. CDR3 bases: TGTGCCAGCAGCCCTCGTCTAATGCCCCACGAGCAGTACTTC. Its protein is CASSPRLMPHEQYF.

V and J are TRBV14 and TRBJ2-3; D call uncertain. Trimming took off 1 base at V and 4 bases at J, with 12 bases between the two ends. Germline lookup yields CDR1 SGHDN and CDR2 FVKESK. The CDR3 is made up of 15 amino acids. The CDR3 here is CASSQGLFSPDTQYF. CDR3 DNA sequence: TGTGCCAGCAGCCAAGGGTTATTTTCTCCAGATACGCAGTATTTT. The complete variable domain, with remaining parts taken from reference TRBV14 and TRBJ2-3, reads EAGVTQFPSHSVIEKGQTVTLRCDPISGHDNLYWYRRVMGKEIKFLLHFVKESKQDESGMPNNRFLAERTGGTYSTLKVQPAELEDSGVYFCASSQGLFSPDTQYFGPGTRLTVL.

This clonotype was picked up a small number of times. This chain joins TRBV6-1 and TRBJ2-1, with D possibly TRBD1 on 5 matching bases. The V end lost 3 bases, the J end lost 1 base, and 22 bases lay between the germline ends. The germline V gene encodes CDR1 MNHNS and CDR2 SASEGT. The CDR3 length is 19 residues. The CDR3 is CASSEDGANWRGSYNEQFF. The CDR3 DNA reads as TGTGCCAGCAGTGAGGATGGGGCTAACTGGCGAGGTTCCTACAATGAGCAGTTCTTC.

CDR3 residues: CSARATGSRNTGELFF. CDR3 nucleotide sequence: TGCAGTGCTAGGGCTACAGGGTCCAGGAACACCGGGGAGCTGTTTTTT. V usage is TRBV20-1 and J usage is TRBJ2-2, with a possible D match to TRBD1 (6 bases). The CDR3 runs 16 residues. Germline V lookup: CDR1 DFQATT, CDR2 SNEGSKA (reference sequence). V lost 3 bases and J lost 1, with 15 bases in between.

A word on this clonotype: Possible read error: a much larger clone is one base away. CDR3 loop: CASSFIRTGELFF. In DNA form, the CDR3 reads TGTGCCAGCAGCTTTATTAGGACCGGGGAGCTGTTTTTT. The chain employs TRBV7-8 and TRBJ2-2; D gene ambiguous. Germline-derived CDR1 and CDR2 are SGHVS and FQNEAQ. V gave up 3 bases and J gave up 5 bases, with 7 bases separating them. The length of the CDR3 is 13 residues.

In its sample, this clonotype was seen a few times. The V and J genes are TRBV6-1 and TRBJ1-5, with no clear D. Trimming took 10 bases from V and 1 from J, leaving 8 bases between them. Germline CDR1 is MNHNS and CDR2 is SASEGT. The CDR3 is 12 residues long. The CDR3 coding sequence is TGTGCCATATGGACCAGCAATCAGCCCCAGCATTTT. Amino acids: CAIWTSNQPQHF.

This chain uses TRBV9 with TRBJ2-1, with D tentatively TRBD1 (5 bases). From germline, CDR1 is SGDLS and CDR2 YYNGEE. The V and J ends lost 0 bases and 2 bases respectively, with 6 bases between them. This CDR3 comprises 14 residues. This CDR3 is CASSVETAYNEQFF. CDR3 in DNA: TGTGCCAGCAGCGTAGAGACAGCCTACAATGAGCAGTTCTTC.

The rearrangement uses TRBV6-1 and TRBJ2-7; 7 nucleotides agree with TRBD2. Trimming took 4 bases from V and 0 from J; bases not matched to a gene: 12. The CDR3 is made up of 17 amino acids. Germline V lookup: CDR1 MNHNS, CDR2 SASEGT. The CDR3 sequence is CASSGPKTGGGSYEQYF. CDR3 sequence (DNA): TGTGCCAGCAGTGGACCGAAGACGGGCGGGGGCTCCTACGAGCAGTACTTC.

V and J are TRBV19 and TRBJ1-1; a weak D match, TRBD1 (6 bases). This CDR3 comprises 16 residues. V lost 7 bases to trimming and J lost 6 bases, with 24 bases between them. Germline V gene sequence: CDR1 LNHDA, CDR2 SQIVND (reference sequence). CDR3 protein: CASTNMGGRTAAEAFF. DNA for the CDR3: TGTGCCAGTACAAATATGGGGGGTCGGACAGCCGCTGAAGCTTTCTTT.

Many counts were recorded for this clonotype. The chain uses TRBV12-5 and TRBJ1-1, with TRBD1 matching 7 bases. The CDR3 totals 14 residues. Germline V gene lookup returns CDR1 LGHNT and CDR2 FRNRAP. Germline trimming cut 5 bases from V and 0 bases from J; bases unmatched to any gene: 3. As DNA, the CDR3 is TGTGCTAGTGGTAAAACAGGGGTGAACACTGAAGCTTTCTTT. Encoded protein: CASGKTGVNTEAFF.

The chain recombines TRBV9 with TRBJ2-3; D is undetermined. This CDR3 spans 12 amino acids. Germline V CDR1 and CDR2: SGDLS, YYNGEE. Trimming cost V 0 bases and J 6 bases, with 5 bases left between them. The CDR3 loop reads CASSVVADTQYF. The CDR3 DNA follows: TGTGCCAGCAGCGTAGTTGCGGATACGCAGTATTTT.

The table lists this clonotype with a few counts. The J gene is TRBJ2-1, the V gene TRBV7-9; D uncertain. The CDR3 contains 14 residues. Trimming removed 5 bases from V and 7 bases from J, with 15 bases in between. Germline loops: CDR1 SEHNR, CDR2 FQNEAQ (reference sequence). In DNA, the CDR3 is TGTGCCAGCAGCCCCACTGGTCCGGCGAATGAGCAGTTCTTC. As protein: CASSPTGPANEQFF.

This chain links TRBV12-3 or TRBV12-4 with TRBJ1-5; possibly TRBD1 for D (5 bases). Trimming shortened V by 1 base and J by 13 bases, and 14 bases separated the two germline ends. CDR3 size: 13 residues. The CDR3 protein is CASSLEGPKGQHF. Written as DNA, the CDR3 is TGTGCCAGCAGTTTAGAGGGCCCGAAGGGGCAGCATTTT.

V usage is TRBV10-3 and J usage is TRBJ2-2; D gene ambiguous. The V gene's germline CDR1 is ENHRY and CDR2 SYGVKD. CDR3 length: 14 residues. This chain's CDR3 is CATIPGGNTGELFF. CDR3 bases: TGTGCTACCATCCCGGGCGGGAACACCGGGGAGCTGTTTTTT.

The chain uses TRBV4-2 and TRBJ2-3; D ambiguous. The V gene lost 0 bases and the J gene lost 0 bases, with 10 bases spanning the gap. Germline-derived CDR1 and CDR2 are LGHNA and YNFKEQ. CDR3 length: 16 residues. The CDR3 coding sequence is TGTGCCAGCAGCCAAGAGTTGCGGCCGAGCACAGATACGCAGTATTTT. Protein: CASSQELRPSTDTQYF.